This T cell receptor beta chain was documented in a study of identical twins. CDR3 length: 14 residues. Germline V CDR1 and CDR2: SEHNR, FQNEAQ (reference sequence). Trimming removed 5 bases from V and 8 bases from J; junction bases left unmatched: 7. TCRdb re-derived calls from the 5' RACE reads in MiXCR, one entry per CDR3 protein. Found here are some 500,000 distinct CDR3 sequences, 13% to 15% of them singletons; the top ten hold 0.98%. Findings and caveats of the study: Invariant T cells like MAIT and iNKT could partly confound the zero-insertion analyses.

At least ten counts were recorded for this clonotype. The antigen is unknown. The same sample was also studied in work on yellow fever vaccine responses in identical twins.

The chain is built from TRBV7-9 and TRBJ2-1, with TRBD1 matching 9 bases. The clonotype was recovered from a woman younger than 35 in good health. The sequencing sample was made of CD4+ T cells sorted from blood. The CDR3 loop reads CASSLDRGEDEQFF. CDR3 bases: TGTGCCAGCAGCCTGGACAGGGGTGAGGATGAGCAGTTCTTC. Filled out from reference TRBV7-9 and TRBJ2-1, the complete variable domain reads DTGVSQNPRHKITKRGQNVTFRCDPISEHNRLYWYRQTLGQGPEFLTYFQNEAQLEKSRLLSDRFSAERPKGSFSTLEIQRTEQGDSAMYLCASSLDRGEDEQFFGPGTRLTVL.